The 11 T cell receptor beta chains listed next were all sequenced from one sample in a study of shared clonotypes between healthy human individuals. Sequenced by immunoSEQ multiplex PCR; TCRdb stores in-frame clones only, minus some. The sample lists 150,000 to 200,000 clones; 65% to 70% were seen once. Sequencing used memory CD4+ T cells sorted from blood. The subset was: CD45RA-negative fraction. Receptors were obtained from a man between 25 and 39 years old in good health.

CDR3 in amino acids: CASSLDPASGSVYNEQFF. CDR3 DNA: TGTGCCAGCAGCTTAGACCCCGCTAGCGGGAGTGTCTACAATGAGCAGTTCTTC. V usage is TRBV7-9 and J usage is TRBJ2-1; 10 nucleotides match TRBD2. With V trimmed by 1 base and J by 3 bases, 9 bases remained unmatched. Germline CDR1 and CDR2: SEHNR and FQNEAQ (reference sequence). The CDR3 covers 18 residues.

The chain couples TRBV6-6 to TRBJ2-1; a weak D match, TRBD2 (5 bases). The CDR3 is 13 amino acids. Germline assignment: CDR1 MNHNY and CDR2 SVGAGI (reference sequence). Trimming took 5 bases from V and 7 from J, leaving 12 bases between them. The DNA of the CDR3 is TGTGCCAGCAGTCTGGACTGGTTTAATGAGCAGTTCTTC. Its translation: CASSLDWFNEQFF.

The V call is TRBV6-1, the J call TRBJ2-4; D may be TRBD1 (5 bases). The germline V gene encodes CDR1 MNHNS and CDR2 SASEGT. The CDR3 is 15 amino acids. V was trimmed by 8 bases and J by 0 bases, leaving 14 bases between them. The CDR3 DNA follows: TGTGCCAGCGCCCAGGGTTTACTAGCCAAAAACATTCAGTACTTC. It is translated as CASAQGLLAKNIQYF.

This clone has just a few counts. The chain uses TRBV7-9 and TRBJ2-1, with 10 positions matching TRBD1. CDR1 is SEHNR, CDR2 FQNEAQ, per germline (reference sequence). V lost 3 bases and J lost 12; bases outside the gene matches: 8. The CDR3 runs 14 residues. The CDR3 coding sequence is TGTGCCAGCAGCTTTGGGACAGGGGCGGGCGGGCAGTTCTTC. Translating it yields CASSFGTGAGGQFF. The full variable domain, with the rest looked up from reference TRBV7-9 and TRBJ2-1, is DTGVSQNPRHKITKRGQNVTFRCDPISEHNRLYWYRQTLGQGPEFLTYFQNEAQLEKSRLLSDRFSAERPKGSFSTLEIQRTEQGDSAMYLCASSFGTGAGGQFFGPGTRLTVL.

The chain couples TRBV14 to TRBJ1-1; TRBD1 is a possible D gene (6 bases). Looked up from germline, CDR1 is SGHDN and CDR2 is FVKESK. V dropped 0 bases and J dropped 3 bases, with 14 bases sitting between them. The CDR3 length is 16 residues. CDR3 residues: CASSQDGGARDTEAFF. CDR3 in DNA: TGTGCCAGCAGCCAAGATGGGGGGGCCAGGGACACTGAAGCTTTCTTT.

The chain links TRBV29-1 to TRBJ2-1, with TRBD2 as a possible D gene (5 bases). Germline lookup yields CDR1 SQVTM and CDR2 ANQGSEA. Trimming pared 4 bases from V and 4 bases from J, leaving 11 bases between. CDR3 length: 13 residues. DNA for the CDR3: TGCAGCGTTGTGCGGGTAGGTTACAATGAGCAGTTCTTC. This sequence encodes CSVVRVGYNEQFF.

CDR3 in amino acids: CAISPTGPNTGELFF. The DNA for the CDR3 is TGTGCCATCAGCCCCACAGGACCGAACACCGGGGAGCTGTTTTTT. The J gene is TRBJ2-2, the V gene TRBV10-3; D is perhaps TRBD1 (5 bases). Trimming cost V 6 bases and J 0 bases, with 11 bases left between them. The CDR3 sequence is 15 residues long. From germline, CDR1 is ENHRY and CDR2 SYGVKD.

The gene calls are TRBV6-5 and TRBJ1-2, with 7 bases aligning to TRBD1. This CDR3 spans 12 amino acids. The germline V gene encodes CDR1 MNHEY and CDR2 SVGAGI. The V gene end was trimmed by 8 bases and the J gene end by 4 bases; junction bases not matched to a gene: 4. The CDR3: CASFRDSYGYTF. CDR3 coding DNA: TGTGCCAGCTTCCGGGACAGCTATGGCTACACCTTC.

This clone was detected a few times. The chain recombines TRBV5-4 with TRBJ1-2, with D possibly being TRBD1 (5 bases). The germline gives CDR1 SGHNT, CDR2 YYREEE (reference sequence). The CDR3 contains 17 residues. V was trimmed by 4 bases and J by 4 bases, leaving 23 bases between them. Here the CDR3 reads CASSLGEGDLLGYGYTF. In nucleotides, the CDR3 is TGTGCCAGCAGCCTGGGGGAGGGTGACCTCTTGGGCTATGGCTACACCTTC. Based on the CDR3 plus reference TRBV5-4 and TRBJ1-2, the full variable domain is ETGVTQSPTHLIKTRGQQVTLRCSSQSGHNTVSWYQQALGQGPQFIFQYYREEENGRGNFPPRFSGLQFPNYSSELNVNALELDDSALYLCASSLGEGDLLGYGYTFGSGTRLTVV.

The chain carries TRBV6-1 and TRBJ1-3; D is undetermined. In germline, CDR1 is MNHNS, CDR2 SASEGT. V gave up 6 bases and J gave up 0 bases, with 12 bases separating them. The CDR3 runs to 15 residues. The CDR3 DNA is TGTGCCAGCAGCGGTGGACGGAGCTCTGGAAACACCATATATTTT. Its translation is CASSGGRSSGNTIYF.

The rearrangement links TRBV30 to TRBJ1-1; D call uncertain. Trimming stripped 4 bases from V and 5 bases from J, with 8 bases between. The CDR3 totals 11 residues. In germline, CDR1 is GTSNPN, CDR2 SVGIG (reference sequence). CDR3 coding DNA: TGTGCCTGGACGCGGGTGACTGAAGCTTTCTTT. Its translation: CAWTRVTEAFF. Full variable domain (remainder filled in from reference TRBV30 and TRBJ1-1): SQTIHQWPATLVQPVGSPLSLECTVEGTSNPNLYWYRQAAGRGLQLLFYSVGIGQISSEVPQNLSASRPQDRQFILSSKKLLLSDSGFYLCAWTRVTEAFFGQGTRLTVV.